What follows describes a single T cell receptor (beta chain). The antigen remains unidentified. Clones were sequenced by immunoSEQ multiplex PCR, and TCRdb holds only the in-frame ones, with some missing. The table shows about 660,000 clones, with roughly 70% occurring only once. Trimming shortened V by 0 bases and J by 0 bases, and 6 bases separated the two germline ends. CDR1 MGHRA and CDR2 YSYEKL come from the germline V gene. CDR3 length equals 16 residues. This sample stems from a study of shared clonotypes between healthy human individuals. Study-level points and caveats: Naive CD4 clonotypes were shared across a few donors at 4.5% to 6%.

The sample comprised memory CD4+ T cells sorted from blood. Subset given: CD45RA-negative fraction. The chain uses TRBV4-1 and TRBJ2-6; D gene unclear. The receptor was isolated from a woman aged 25-40 years in good health. The CDR3 sequence: CASSQDWSSGANVLTF. Written as DNA, the CDR3 is TGCGCCAGCAGCCAAGATTGGAGCTCTGGGGCCAACGTCCTGACTTTC.